This entry concerns a single TCR beta chain. The antigen remains undetermined. V shed 1 base and J shed 1 base, with 5 bases lying between them. The CDR3 loop spans 14 amino acids. CDR1 is SGHTA, CDR2 FQGNSA, per germline. The data are from a study of T cell responses to AZD1222 COVID-19 vaccine. About the research overall: Recipients boosted at about 4 weeks or about 12 weeks are pooled.

Study findings and constraints: Dominant CD4 TCR responses targeted spike regions 160-218 and 743-854.

Method: immunoSEQ multiplex PCR; TCRdb's copy keeps in-frame clones and lacks some. Of about 86,000 clones listed, about nine tenths are singletons. The material was peripheral blood, obtained on day 0 of AZD1222 vaccination. V is TRBV7-2 and J is TRBJ1-3, with D hard to call. This clonotype was sampled from an adult in good health. In nucleotides, the CDR3 is TGTGCCAGCAGCTTAGGCGCTTCTGGAAACACCATATATTTT. Residues: CASSLGASGNTIYF.